This is a list of T cell receptor beta chains from one sample in a study of radiotherapy plus CTLA-4 blockade in lung cancer. The data were produced by immunoSEQ multiplex PCR, yet TCRdb's version contains in-frame clones alone and is incomplete. The table lists 90,000 to 130,000 clones, 81% of them singletons. The material sequenced was peripheral blood, taken from a patient treated with radiotherapy plus ipilimumab. The source of these receptors is a human donor with non-small cell lung cancer that progressed on radiotherapy plus ipilimumab. Some clones in this sample may be carry-over from other donors' samples. Each CDR3 is given without its conserved first and last residue. Each record gives: V gene, J gene, CDR3 protein.

V: TRBV4-3; J: TRBJ1-1; CDR3: ASSQYQGGLEAF
V: TRBV6-5; J: TRBJ1-6; CDR3: ASSPSSGTNSPLH
V: TRBV10-2; J: TRBJ2-4; CDR3: ASTGDSLEDIQY
V: TRBV4-1; J: TRBJ1-1; CDR3: ASSQRALTGFGTEAF
V: TRBV7-9; J: TRBJ1-6; CDR3: ASGADRSSPLH
V: TRBV6-1; J: TRBJ2-7; CDR3: ASNRGQVYEQY
V: TRBV29-1; J: TRBJ1-5; CDR3: SVGLGGLDQPQH
V: TRBV19; J: TRBJ1-6; CDR3: ASSIGSGSNSPLH
V: TRBV2; J: TRBJ2-7; CDR3: ASSSGGFYEQY
V: TRBV4-2; J: TRBJ2-7; CDR3: ASSQGVRAYEQY
V: TRBV16; J: TRBJ2-1; CDR3: ASSPGRVGGNEQF
V: TRBV6-6; J: TRBJ1-2; CDR3: ASSPKESANYGYT
V: TRBV15; J: TRBJ1-1; CDR3: ATSRDNQDTTEAF
V: TRBV7-9; J: TRBJ2-7; CDR3: AISGQGPYEQY
V: TRBV7-3; J: TRBJ2-1; CDR3: ASSLRLAGGSGEQF
V: TRBV5-4; J: TRBJ1-1; CDR3: ASSFIGDGMNTEAF
V: TRBV4-3; J: TRBJ2-4; CDR3: ASSHLNRGHNIQY
V: TRBV7-3; J: TRBJ2-7; CDR3: ASSLMKGASYEQY
V: TRBV4-3; J: TRBJ2-5; CDR3: ASSPLTTSDRGGETQY
V: TRBV5-1; J: TRBJ2-1; CDR3: ASSLAPGSGGNNEQF
V: TRBV6-1; J: TRBJ1-2; CDR3: ASREQGAGGYGYT
V: TRBV27; J: TRBJ1-2; CDR3: ASSLSWVNYGYT
V: TRBV18; J: TRBJ2-5; CDR3: ASSPVRETQY
V: TRBV5-1; J: TRBJ1-1; CDR3: ASSPYQDGYTEAF
V: TRBV9; J: TRBJ2-3; CDR3: ASSIGPTDTQY
V: TRBV7-9; J: TRBJ1-1; CDR3: ASSPPGNTEAF
V: TRBV30; J: TRBJ1-1; CDR3: AWSRGGYTEAF
V: TRBV5-6; J: TRBJ1-1; CDR3: ASSRGNQMNTEAF
V: TRBV28; J: TRBJ2-7; CDR3: ASSLPRSMQGAKQY
V: TRBV7-3; J: TRBJ1-1; CDR3: ASSLTSNTEAF
V: TRBV5-4; J: TRBJ2-3; CDR3: ASSAIAGGTDTQY
V: TRBV18; J: TRBJ1-1; CDR3: ASSLDRNTEAF
V: TRBV6-6; J: .; CDR3: ASSSGGGAGHEQY
V: TRBV28; J: TRBJ1-4; CDR3: ASSSPEAGGNEKLF